The 30 T cell receptor beta chains given below trace back to one sample, sequenced in a study of T-cell memory formation after mild COVID-19. TCRdb analysed the 5' RACE reads with MiXCR anew, one entry per CDR3 protein. Here the sample spans about 340,000 distinct CDR3 sequences, about an eighth being singletons. The sequenced sample consisted of PBMCs or a T cell subset sorted from them (not recorded which). All receptors derive from a man aged 18 to 35 who had mild COVID-19 (a few samples of this study predate the infection). Cell type and time point are not known.

The chain is built from TRBV5-1 and TRBJ2-6, with unresolved D. The CDR3 is made up of 16 amino acids. Germline V gene lookup returns CDR1 SGHRS and CDR2 YFSETQ. Trimming shortened V by 4 bases and J by 1 base, and 12 bases separated the two germline ends. DNA of the CDR3: TGCGCCAGCAGCGTATACCCGGGTTCTGGGGCCAACGTCCTGACTTTC. It yields the protein CASSVYPGSGANVLTF.

This clonotype occurred a few times. The V call is TRBV9, the J call TRBJ2-7; no reliable D call. Germline CDR1 SGDLS, CDR2 YYNGEE. Trimming took off 5 bases at V and 1 base at J, with 13 bases between the two ends. The CDR3 length is 14 residues. CDR3 region: CASSLDHYSYEQYF. The CDR3 nucleotides read TGTGCCAGCAGTCTGGACCACTATTCCTACGAGCAGTACTTC.

This clonotype has only a few counts. This sequence joins TRBV23-1 and TRBJ1-1, with D perhaps matching TRBD1 (5 bases). TRBV23-1 belongs to the ORF category, with a function that is uncertain. The CDR3 runs to 16 residues. V was shortened by 0 bases and J by 3 bases, with 14 bases between the two germline ends. The CDR3 region is CASSQSEGLMDTEAFF. DNA of the CDR3: TGCGCCAGCAGTCAATCGGAGGGACTGATGGACACTGAAGCTTTCTTT.

This clonotype was counted a few times. This chain joins TRBV12-3 or TRBV12-4 and TRBJ2-7, with 10 bases matching TRBD2. V was clipped by 3 bases and J by 3 bases; unmatched bases: 5. This CDR3 region has 15 residues. The CDR3 here is CASSFPSGGIYEQYF. The CDR3 coding sequence is TGTGCCAGCAGTTTCCCTAGCGGGGGCATCTACGAGCAGTACTTC.

This chain uses TRBV9 with TRBJ2-5, with D possibly being TRBD2 (6 bases). This CDR3 spans 14 amino acids. Germline loops: CDR1 SGDLS, CDR2 YYNGEE. V lost 0 bases, J lost 5 bases, and 11 bases lay in between. CDR3 sequence (DNA): TGTGCCAGCAGCGTAGCTACTGGAGGGGAGACCCAGTACTTC. Residues: CASSVATGGETQYF.

The chain is built from TRBV28 and TRBJ1-2, with 7 nucleotides matching TRBD1. V dropped 7 bases and J dropped 4; count of bases not matched to a gene: 6. Looked up from germline, CDR1 is MDHEN and CDR2 is SYDVKM. The CDR3 is 13 residues long. The CDR3 is CASTTRDSYGYTF. The CDR3 nucleotides read TGTGCCAGCACCACCAGGGACAGCTATGGCTACACCTTC.

This clonotype has more than one count but fewer than ten. The chain joins TRBV7-9 to TRBJ2-7, with TRBD2 matching 9 bases. J gave up 2 bases and V 3 bases, and 5 bases lay outside the gene matches. CDR3 length: 15 amino acids. Looked up from germline, CDR1 is SEHNR and CDR2 is FQNEAQ (reference sequence). CDR3 amino acids: CASSFPSGVTYEQYF. CDR3 DNA: TGTGCCAGCAGCTTCCCTAGCGGGGTTACCTACGAGCAGTACTTC.

The chain has TRBV6-5 and TRBJ1-1; maybe TRBD1 (6 bases). Germline CDR1 and CDR2: MNHEY and SVGAGI. The CDR3 length is 12 residues. The V gene lost 4 bases and the J gene lost 8 bases, with 11 bases spanning the gap. CDR3 in DNA: TGTGCCAGCAGTTCCTGGACAGACGAAGCTTTCTTT. It specifies CASSSWTDEAFF.

The chain recombines TRBV4-2 with TRBJ2-1; D ambiguous. Germline-derived CDR1 and CDR2 are LGHNA and YNFKEQ. This CDR3 spans 13 amino acids. Trimming pared 0 bases from V and 8 bases from J, leaving 8 bases between. The CDR3: CASSQDNGYEQFF. Here the CDR3 DNA reads TGTGCCAGCAGCCAAGACAACGGGTATGAGCAGTTCTTC.

The rearrangement joins TRBV7-9 to TRBJ2-1; D is unclear. Germline V gene sequence: CDR1 SEHNR, CDR2 FQNEAQ (reference sequence). The CDR3 is 12 amino acids. With 7 bases removed from V and 10 bases from J, the gap between germline ends came to 14 bases. CDR3: CASTFDEYEQFF. DNA of the CDR3: TGTGCCAGCACCTTCGATGAGTACGAGCAGTTCTTC.

This clonotype was found many times. CDR3 loop: CASEWGSGGGNEQFF. CDR3 in DNA: TGTGCCAGCGAATGGGGTAGCGGGGGAGGAAATGAGCAGTTCTTC. The chain has TRBV3-1 and TRBJ2-1, with 9 bases matching TRBD2. The CDR3 consists of 15 residues. V dropped 8 bases and J dropped 7; count of bases not matched to a gene: 12. Per the germline V gene, CDR1 is LGHDT and CDR2 is YNNKEL (reference sequence).

V is TRBV29-1 and J is TRBJ2-7, with D perhaps matching TRBD1 (6 bases). In germline, CDR1 is SQVTM, CDR2 ANQGSEA. With 6 bases removed from V and 1 base from J, the gap between germline ends came to 19 bases. The CDR3 spans 15 residues. The CDR3 region is CSVKQLDRLSYEQYF. CDR3 nucleotide sequence: TGCAGCGTGAAACAGCTCGACAGGCTTTCCTACGAGCAGTACTTC.

This clonotype has ten or more counts. V gene TRBV7-2 combines with J gene TRBJ1-2; 7 bases map to TRBD1. Losses at the gene ends were 3 bases for V and 4 bases for J; bases not matched to a gene: 8. Germline CDR1 reads SGHTA; CDR2 reads FQGNSA. This CDR3 is built from 15 residues. The CDR3 sequence: CASSFTDRLAYGYTF. CDR3 sequence (DNA): TGTGCCAGCAGCTTCACGGACAGGTTGGCCTATGGCTACACCTTC.

This clonotype was recorded once. The V and J genes are TRBV7-2 and TRBJ2-3; D might be TRBD2 (6 bases). V lost 0 bases, J lost 2 bases, and 12 bases lay in between. Germline V gene data show CDR1 as SGHTA and CDR2 as FQGNSA. This CDR3 comprises 16 residues. The CDR3, as DNA: TGTGCCAGCAGCTTAGCCCTCACTAGCTTCACAGATACGCAGTATTTT. This gives the protein CASSLALTSFTDTQYF.

The chain joins TRBV7-2 to TRBJ1-3; D is undetermined. The V gene's germline CDR1 is SGHTA and CDR2 FQGNSA. The CDR3 runs 17 residues. V lost 4 bases to trimming and J lost 4 bases, with 20 bases between them. The CDR3, as DNA: TGTGCCAGCAGCTCGAGATGGACGGGCGTCGGGGGAAACACCATATATTTT. This codes for CASSSRWTGVGGNTIYF.

The chain employs TRBV12-3 or TRBV12-4 and TRBJ1-5; D call uncertain. V shed 7 bases and J shed 5 bases, with 9 bases lying between them. CDR3 length equals 12 residues. In nucleotides, the CDR3 is TGTGCCAGCACTTGGGGTTATCAGCCCCAGCATTTT. This gives the protein CASTWGYQPQHF.

The chain is built from TRBV6-6 and TRBJ1-6; D possibly corresponds to TRBD1 (5 bases). This CDR3 contains 11 residues. The V end lost 5 bases, the J end lost 13 bases, and 9 bases lay between the germline ends. The germline V gene encodes CDR1 MNHNY and CDR2 SVGAGI (reference sequence). CDR3 nucleotides: TGTGCCAGCAGTGCCCCAGGGCCCCTCCACTTT. Protein product: CASSAPGPLHF.

The table lists this clonotype with a few counts. V is TRBV12-3 or TRBV12-4 and J is TRBJ1-1, with 9 bases lining up with TRBD1. The CDR3 loop spans 15 amino acids. The ends lost 5 bases at V and 4 bases at J; junction bases unmatched: 8. CDR3 sequence (DNA): TGTGCCAGCAGTACGGGACAGGGTGGAACCACTGAAGCTTTCTTT. This sequence encodes CASSTGQGGTTEAFF.

This clonotype has more than one count but fewer than ten. This rearrangement joins TRBV24-1 to TRBJ1-1; 8 bases line up with TRBD1. V shed 12 bases and J 0 bases; nucleotides not matched to a gene: 14. The CDR3 has 16 residues. Per germline, CDR1 KGHDR and CDR2 SFDVKD. CDR3 loop: CAAGTSGTGVNTEAFF. CDR3 in DNA: TGTGCCGCAGGGACATCGGGGACAGGCGTGAACACTGAAGCTTTCTTT.

In this sample, this clonotype turned up a few times. J is TRBJ2-3 and V is TRBV7-9, with TRBD2 matching 11 bases. CDR1 and CDR2 (germline): SEHNR, FQNEAQ (reference sequence). The CDR3 runs to 17 residues. Trimming removed 5 bases from V and 3 bases from J; junction bases left unmatched: 10. CDR3 sequence (DNA): TGTGCCAGCAGCGACCAAATAGCGGGGGGGAATACAGATACGCAGTATTTT. Amino acid sequence: CASSDQIAGGNTDTQYF.

This clonotype was found a few times. The V and J genes are TRBV7-9 and TRBJ1-2; D is perhaps TRBD1 (6 bases). Per germline, CDR1 SEHNR and CDR2 FQNEAQ (reference sequence). Trimming removed 4 bases at V and 8 bases at J, with 14 bases between. This CDR3 contains 13 residues. CDR3 protein: CASSSGGHFGYTF. In nucleotides, the CDR3 is TGTGCCAGCAGCTCCGGGGGACATTTCGGCTACACCTTC.

V usage is TRBV7-9 and J usage is TRBJ2-2; a weak D match, TRBD1 (6 bases). The CDR3 contains 15 residues. With 1 base removed from V and 6 bases from J, the gap between germline ends came to 12 bases. Germline V gives CDR1 SEHNR, CDR2 FQNEAQ (reference sequence). The CDR3, as DNA: TGTGCCAGCAGCTTAGGAGACAGGCTGCCCGGGGAGCTGTTTTTT. This sequence encodes CASSLGDRLPGELFF. The full variable domain, with the rest looked up from reference TRBV7-9 and TRBJ2-2, is DTGVSQNPRHKITKRGQNVTFRCDPISEHNRLYWYRQTLGQGPEFLTYFQNEAQLEKSRLLSDRFSAERPKGSFSTLEIQRTEQGDSAMYLCASSLGDRLPGELFFGEGSRLTVL.

Ten or more counts support this clonotype. The gene calls are TRBV5-5 and TRBJ2-5; D gene ambiguous. CDR1 and CDR2 (germline): SGHKS, YYEKEE (reference sequence). This CDR3 comprises 14 residues. Deletions cut 7 bases from V and 7 bases from J, with 20 bases between. The CDR3 DNA reads TGTGCCAGCTCCCCTACTTACTATTCAGGGACCCAGTACTTC. This encodes CASSPTYYSGTQYF.

The chain has TRBV12-3 or TRBV12-4 and TRBJ2-7; D gene ambiguous. Trimming left V 5 bases short and J 5 bases short, with 13 bases between. The CDR3 contains 13 residues. The CDR3 coding sequence is TGTGCCAGCAGTCCCGATGGATCAAACGAGCAGTACTTC. This sequence encodes CASSPDGSNEQYF.

The sample holds a few counts of this clonotype. The gene calls are TRBV25-1 and TRBJ1-4, with TRBD1 identical over 9 bases. The V segment lost 6 bases and the J segment 6 bases; nucleotides outside the gene matches: 11. Looked up from germline, CDR1 is MGHDK and CDR2 is SYGVNS. This CDR3 is 16 amino acids long. CDR3 sequence: CASSDKTGGGDEKLFF. The CDR3 nucleotides read TGTGCCAGCAGCGACAAAACAGGGGGCGGAGATGAAAAACTGTTTTTT.

This clonotype occurred a few times. This sequence joins TRBV14 and TRBJ2-5; D is ambiguous. The V gene lost 1 base and the J gene lost 4 bases, with 7 bases spanning the gap. The V gene's germline CDR1 is SGHDN and CDR2 FVKESK. The length of the CDR3 is 13 residues. CDR3 in DNA: TGTGCCAGCAGCCAAGTAGTCGGAGAGACCCAGTACTTC. As protein: CASSQVVGETQYF.

This chain connects TRBV6-6 to TRBJ2-1; D is unresolved. The CDR3 contains 13 residues. Trimming removed 2 bases from V and 4 bases from J, with 6 bases in between. Germline V gives CDR1 MNHNY, CDR2 SVGAGI (reference sequence). Here the CDR3 reads CASSYGVYNEQFF. The DNA for the CDR3 is TGTGCCAGCAGTTACGGGGTATACAATGAGCAGTTCTTC.

The table lists this clonotype with a few counts. This rearrangement joins TRBV6-2 or TRBV6-3 to TRBJ2-5; D is unclear. Trimming removed 5 bases from V and 5 bases from J, with 15 bases in between. Per germline, CDR1 MNHEY and CDR2 SVGEGT. This CDR3 is 14 amino acids long. CDR3: CASSRRALLETQYF. CDR3 nucleotides: TGTGCCAGCAGTCGACGGGCGCTTTTGGAGACCCAGTACTTC.

This clonotype showed up just a few times. This chain connects TRBV5-1 to TRBJ2-4; D is perhaps TRBD1 (7 bases). The CDR3 is made up of 14 amino acids. The germline CDR1 and CDR2 sequences are SGHRS and YFSETQ. The germline V and J ends were trimmed by 4 bases and 8 bases, with 16 bases remaining between them. The CDR3 bases are TGCGCCAGCAGCGGGGGGACAGAAGGAGACATTCAGTACTTC. As protein: CASSGGTEGDIQYF. The full variable domain, its missing parts supplied by reference TRBV5-1 and TRBJ2-4, is KAGVTQTPRYLIKTRGQQVTLSCSPISGHRSVSWYQQTPGQGLQFLFEYFSETQRNKGNFPGRFSGRQFSNSRSEMNVSTLELGDSALYLCASSGGTEGDIQYFGAGTRLSVL.

This clonotype was observed many times. The chain joins TRBV7-3 to TRBJ2-2, with TRBD2 as a possible D gene (5 bases). V was shortened by 4 bases and J by 3 bases, with 15 bases between the two germline ends. This CDR3 comprises 16 residues. In germline, CDR1 is SGHTA, CDR2 FQGTGA. The CDR3 bases are TGTGCCAGCAGCTCCAAACGGGGATGGGACACCGGGGAGCTGTTTTTT. Its protein product is CASSSKRGWDTGELFF.